This T cell receptor (beta chain) was sequenced in a study of T cells in Graves' hyperthyroidism and ophthalmopathy. RNA transcripts gave rise to amplified TCR beta CDR3 regions. When the TCR CDR3 underwent first-round RT-PCR, the HTBI primer set was used. TCRdb processed the multiplex PCR reads anew with MiXCR; each CDR3 protein has one entry. This table has a few hundred thousand distinct CDR3 sequences, approximately 49% appearing once. Study-level points and caveats: The model predicted ophthalmopathy a median approximately 6.3 months before onset.

A remark on this clonotype: Its antigen is undetermined.

The TCR originated in an adult woman with Graves' disease, either hyperthyroidism or ophthalmopathy (not recorded which). Sequencing input: peripheral blood or thyroid tissue (not recorded which).

The CDR3 nucleotides read TGTGCCAGCAGCCCAGCGGGGGATGAAGCTTTCTTT. Translation gives CASSPAGDEAFF. V gene TRBV9 combines with J gene TRBJ1-1; maybe TRBD1 (5 bases). The CDR3 sequence is 12 residues long. Trimming stripped 4 bases from V and 7 bases from J, with 11 bases between. Per the germline V gene, CDR1 is SGDLS and CDR2 is YYNGEE.